A single sample gave rise to the 27 T cell receptor beta chains below, sequenced in a study of patients and donors after allogeneic stem cell transplantation. TCRdb re-called the RT-PCR reads through MiXCR, storing one row per CDR3 protein. Among around 70,000 distinct CDR3 sequences, around 27% were seen once, and the ten largest hold around 27%. Sequenced sample: blood, either unsorted or a sorted T cell fraction (not recorded which). All receptors come from a human donor who was either an allogeneic HSCT recipient or a stem cell or donor lymphocyte infusion donor (not recorded which). It is not recorded whose cells these are; they may come from a transplant donor.

The chain has TRBV7-2 and TRBJ1-1; D is possibly TRBD1 (6 bases). Germline V CDR1 and CDR2: SGHTA, FQGNSA. The CDR3 covers 14 residues. V was cut by 5 bases and J by 1 base, with 11 bases left in between. The CDR3 DNA follows: TGTGCCAGCAGCCCGGGACACGCGAACACTGAAGCTTTCTTT. This codes for CASSPGHANTEAFF.

The chain uses TRBV3-1 and TRBJ2-3; D unclear. The CDR3 length is 14 residues. V gave up 6 bases and J gave up 4 bases, with 14 bases separating them. CDR1 is LGHDT and CDR2 is YNNKEL in the germline V gene (reference sequence). CDR3 nucleotides: TGTGCCAGCAGTCCGGGCCCTAGGGCAGATACGCAGTATTTT. The encoded protein is CASSPGPRADTQYF.

The chain joins TRBV24-1 to TRBJ2-1, with TRBD2 identical over 8 bases. There are 16 residues in the CDR3. Germline V gene lookup returns CDR1 KGHDR and CDR2 SFDVKD. Losses at the gene ends were 5 bases for V and 1 base for J; bases not matched to a gene: 6. The CDR3 sequence is CATSGATSGSYNEQFF. CDR3 DNA sequence: TGTGCCACCAGTGGGGCTACTAGCGGATCCTACAATGAGCAGTTCTTC.

This clonotype was recorded many times. J is TRBJ1-4 and V is TRBV5-1, with 8 bases matching TRBD1. CDR3 length: 17 amino acids. With V trimmed by 0 bases and J by 5 bases, 9 bases remained unmatched. CDR1 and CDR2 (germline): SGHRS, YFSETQ. The CDR3 DNA reads TGCGCCAGCAGCTTGGGGACAGGGAAGCACCAAAATGAAAAACTGTTTTTT. It specifies CASSLGTGKHQNEKLFF.

This clonotype was picked up a small number of times. The CDR3 loop is CASSRGPSGNTIYF. CDR3 nucleotides: TGTGCCAGCAGCAGGGGACCCTCTGGAAACACCATATATTTT. The gene calls are TRBV6-1 and TRBJ1-3; a weak D match, TRBD1 (6 bases). The germline V gene encodes CDR1 MNHNS and CDR2 SASEGT. Trimming took 6 bases from V and 0 from J, leaving 9 bases between them. This CDR3 comprises 14 residues.

In its sample, this clonotype was seen a few times. The V gene is TRBV11-2, the J gene TRBJ1-6, with D uncertain. The length of the CDR3 is 14 residues. Germline CDR1 is SGHAT and CDR2 is FQNNGV. The V end was cut by 2 bases, the J end by 4 bases, with 6 bases between. CDR3 amino acids: CASSLPSYNSPLHF. The CDR3 coding sequence is TGTGCCAGCAGCTTACCCAGTTATAATTCACCCCTCCACTTT.

This clonotype occurred a few times. The chain couples TRBV7-9 to TRBJ1-4; D unclear. The CDR3 is 13 amino acids. Germline CDR1 is SEHNR and CDR2 is FQNEAQ (reference sequence). The V end was cut by 1 base, the J end by 8 bases, with 8 bases between. The CDR3 DNA reads TGTGCCAGCAGCTTAGGGTTTCAAGAAAAACTGTTTTTT. Translated: CASSLGFQEKLFF.

This clonotype was seen repeatedly, ten times or more. The chain links TRBV11-1 to TRBJ1-1, with D hard to call. Germline CDR1 and CDR2: SGHAT and FQDESV (reference sequence). The ends were cut back, 1 base at V and 8 bases at J, with 14 bases in the middle. The CDR3 loop spans 14 amino acids. The DNA of the CDR3 is TGTGCCAGCAGCTTAGATTTCGTTGGGCGAGAAGCTTTCTTT. Translating gives CASSLDFVGREAFF.

The V and J genes are TRBV29-1 and TRBJ1-1; D ambiguous. The CDR3 extends over 14 amino acids. From germline, CDR1 is SQVTM and CDR2 ANQGSEA. Between the trimmed V and J ends, which lost 3 bases and 1 base, there was a span of 12 bases. The CDR3 nucleotides are TGCAGCGTTGACGGGCAGAAGGCGAACACTGAAGCTTTCTTT. Translation: CSVDGQKANTEAFF.

This rearrangement joins TRBV4-3 to TRBJ1-1; D gene ambiguous. This CDR3 has 14 residues. Germline V lookup: CDR1 LGHNA, CDR2 YSLEER. V gave up 1 base and J gave up 3 bases, with 9 bases separating them. The CDR3 reads CASSQAYWDTEAFF. CDR3 DNA: TGCGCCAGCAGCCAAGCATATTGGGACACTGAAGCTTTCTTT.

The sample holds a few counts of this clonotype. The rearrangement joins TRBV6-5 to TRBJ1-1, with no clear D. Trimming cost V 1 base and J 1 base, with 10 bases left between them. Germline CDR1 is MNHEY and CDR2 is SVGAGI. The length of the CDR3 is 15 residues. The CDR3 reads CASSYFGRANTEAFF. The CDR3 DNA is TGTGCCAGCAGTTACTTTGGACGGGCGAACACTGAAGCTTTCTTT.

This clonotype was observed a handful of times. This chain links TRBV12-3 or TRBV12-4 with TRBJ2-2, with 7 bases aligning to TRBD2. The CDR3 runs 18 residues. The V gene end was trimmed by 2 bases and the J gene end by 0 bases; junction bases not matched to a gene: 9. The CDR3 is CASSLRLAAYPNTGELFF. CDR3 coding DNA: TGTGCCAGCAGTTTACGGCTAGCGGCCTATCCGAACACCGGGGAGCTGTTTTTT.

This clonotype has just a few counts. The chain carries TRBV7-8 and TRBJ2-1; D may be TRBD1 or TRBD2 (6 bases each). The V gene lost 8 bases and the J gene lost 7 bases, with 21 bases spanning the gap. The CDR3 is 15 amino acids. Germline CDR1 is SGHVS and CDR2 is FQNEAQ. The CDR3 DNA follows: TGTGCCAGCTATGAAGGGGGGCTAGCGCTTAATGAGCAGTTCTTC. Its translation is CASYEGGLALNEQFF.

This clonotype was picked up a small number of times. V and J are TRBV9 and TRBJ1-3; D possibly corresponds to TRBD1 (6 bases). V lost 0 bases and J lost 4, with 14 bases in between. The CDR3 runs to 16 residues. Germline CDR1 and CDR2: SGDLS and YYNGEE. CDR3 loop: CASSVDPGGFGNTIYF. CDR3 nucleotides: TGTGCCAGCAGCGTAGATCCGGGGGGCTTCGGAAACACCATATATTTT.

The genes are TRBV5-1 and TRBJ1-2; weak D call: TRBD1 (6 bases). V was shortened by 1 base and J by 4 bases, with 14 bases between the two germline ends. Germline CDR1 SGHRS, CDR2 YFSETQ. The CDR3 contains 15 residues. The CDR3 nucleotides are TGCGCCAGCAGCTTGTTACAGGGCGGAATCTATGGCTACACCTTC. Translating it yields CASSLLQGGIYGYTF.

The chain combines TRBV12-3 or TRBV12-4 with TRBJ1-6; no clear D gene. Trimming removed 1 base from V and 11 bases from J, with 18 bases in between. This CDR3 is built from 16 residues. The CDR3 sequence: CASSLEPRAGLAPLHF. CDR3 DNA: TGTGCCAGCAGTTTAGAACCCCGGGCGGGGTTGGCACCCCTCCACTTT.

The J gene is TRBJ1-5, the V gene TRBV27, with TRBD1 as a possible D gene (5 bases). Germline assignment: CDR1 MNHEY and CDR2 SMNVEV (reference sequence). The ends were cut back, 1 base at V and 3 bases at J, with 13 bases in the middle. This CDR3 comprises 16 residues. Here the CDR3 reads CASSLWGQGYNQPQHF. CDR3 nucleotide sequence: TGTGCCAGCAGTTTATGGGGTCAGGGATACAATCAGCCCCAGCATTTT.

This clonotype was counted a single time. This chain joins TRBV2 and TRBJ2-7; D may be TRBD1 (5 bases). The CDR3 loop spans 15 amino acids. Germline CDR1 is SNHLY and CDR2 is FYNNEI. Between the trimmed V and J ends, which lost 1 base and 5 bases, there was a span of 15 bases. In DNA form, the CDR3 reads TGTGCCAGCAGTGAAGTTATAGGGGCGAGCAACGAGCAGTACTTC. Protein sequence: CASSEVIGASNEQYF.

The DNA for the CDR3 is TGCGCCAGCAGCCAGGACAGGGGTAATGTCGGCGGGACCCAGTACTTC. This translates into CASSQDRGNVGGTQYF. This rearrangement joins TRBV4-3 to TRBJ2-5, with 9 positions matching TRBD1. This CDR3 has 16 residues. V lost 3 bases, J lost 7 bases, and 12 bases stayed unmatched. CDR1 is LGHNA, CDR2 YSLEER, per germline.

The genes are TRBV20-1 and TRBJ2-2, with D possibly being TRBD2 (6 bases). Germline V gene sequence: CDR1 DFQATT, CDR2 SNEGSKA (reference sequence). The CDR3 is made up of 16 amino acids. The germline V and J ends were trimmed by 5 bases and 4 bases, with 20 bases remaining between them. As DNA, the CDR3 is TGCAGTGCTTTCCCCCGTACTGGGCGGGGCACCGGGGAGCTGTTTTTT. Amino acid sequence: CSAFPRTGRGTGELFF.

The gene calls are TRBV6-5 and TRBJ1-6, with a possible D match to TRBD1 (6 bases). Germline assignment: CDR1 MNHEY and CDR2 SVGAGI. The CDR3 length is 15 residues. Trimming shortened V by 4 bases and J by 14 bases, and 21 bases separated the two germline ends. The CDR3 protein is CASSSPGAGNLALHF. The CDR3 DNA reads TGTGCCAGCAGTTCCCCAGGGGCTGGGAATTTGGCCCTCCACTTT.

The chain links TRBV12-3 or TRBV12-4 to TRBJ2-7; D is ambiguous. The CDR3 runs to 15 residues. The germline V and J ends were trimmed by 5 bases and 2 bases, with 16 bases remaining between them. In DNA, the CDR3 is TGTGCCAGCAGTCCGTCCCCAAATTCGGCCTACGAGCAGTACTTC. It codes for CASSPSPNSAYEQYF.

This clonotype showed up many times. The chain has TRBV6-6 and TRBJ1-5; no clear D gene. This CDR3 has 14 residues. Trimming took off 2 bases at V and 0 bases at J, with 5 bases between the two ends. The germline gives CDR1 MNHNY, CDR2 SVGAGI (reference sequence). The DNA for the CDR3 is TGTGCCAGCAGTTACAGGGATAGCAATCAGCCCCAGCATTTT. Protein sequence: CASSYRDSNQPQHF.

The chain is built from TRBV6-2 or TRBV6-3 and TRBJ1-2; 7 bases are shared with TRBD1. The CDR3 is 15 amino acids. With 5 bases clipped from V and 4 bases from J, the junction kept 10 bases outside the gene matches. The germline CDR1 and CDR2 sequences are MNHEY and SVGEGT. CDR3 bases: TGTGCCAGCAGTGAAAGACAGGGCGCTTTCTATGGCTACACCTTC. This encodes CASSERQGAFYGYTF.

This clonotype was picked up a small number of times. J is TRBJ2-1 and V is TRBV11-3, with D perhaps matching TRBD1 (6 bases). The V end was cut by 1 base, the J end by 5 bases, with 18 bases between. The CDR3 length is 17 residues. CDR1 is SGHNT, CDR2 YENEEA, per germline. The CDR3 sequence is CASSLAQGNRQNNEQFF. The DNA of the CDR3 is TGTGCCAGCAGCTTAGCCCAGGGGAACCGACAGAACAATGAGCAGTTCTTC.

This chain joins TRBV19 and TRBJ2-5, with D unclear. The CDR3 consists of 11 residues. Germline V gives CDR1 LNHDA, CDR2 SQIVND (reference sequence). Trimming removed 5 bases from V and 2 bases from J, with 3 bases in between. The CDR3: CASSGQETQYF. The CDR3 nucleotides are TGTGCCAGTAGTGGACAAGAGACCCAGTACTTC.

This clonotype was picked up a small number of times. V gene TRBV7-9 combines with J gene TRBJ2-3; maybe TRBD1 (6 bases). CDR3 size: 14 residues. Germline V gene data show CDR1 as SEHNR and CDR2 as FQNEAQ (reference sequence). V lost 5 bases and J lost 6, with 15 bases in between. Here the CDR3 DNA reads TGTGCCAGCAGCATACAGGGTCCCTACGATACGCAGTATTTT. Protein product: CASSIQGPYDTQYF.